The 23 T cell receptor beta chains given below trace back to one sample, sequenced in a study (dated by TCRdb to between 2015 and 2016). Preparation of the library involved 5' RACE. Sequencing relied on an Illumina MiSeq. TCRdb itself trimmed the public reads at Q25 with fastp, ran MiXCR and retained productive beta chains. Each CDR3 protein appears once, grouped with its most common genes and DNA. The sample has some 62,000 distinct CDR3 sequences on record, nearly 30% of them singletons. 2.3% of the sample is held by the ten biggest clonotypes. The sequenced sample was tumor-infiltrating naive CD4+ T cells sorted from the breast tumor. The cell subset or site label, read with the paper, signifies: naive CD4+ T cells, CD4+CD45RA+CD25-. These receptors originate from a female donor with breast cancer.

This clonotype was seen many times. The V gene is TRBV6-5, the J gene TRBJ2-7, with 7 positions matching TRBD1. CDR3 length equals 15 residues. From germline, CDR1 is MNHEY and CDR2 SVGAGI. V shed 6 bases, J shed 2 bases, and the junction held 10 bases outside the gene matches. The CDR3: CASRLARDRTYEQYF. CDR3 DNA: TGTGCCAGCAGGCTGGCCCGGGACAGAACCTACGAGCAGTACTTC.

This clonotype came up a few times. V and J are TRBV9 and TRBJ2-1; 8 positions agree with TRBD2. The CDR3 spans 16 residues. Germline lookup yields CDR1 SGDLS and CDR2 YYNGEE. The trim removed 0 bases at V and 0 bases at J, leaving 2 bases unmatched. This CDR3 reads CASSVGLASSYNEQFF. For the CDR3, the DNA is TGTGCCAGCAGCGTAGGACTAGCGAGCTCCTACAATGAGCAGTTCTTC. Combining the CDR3 with reference TRBV9 and TRBJ2-1 gives the whole variable domain DSGVTQTPKHLITATGQRVTLRCSPRSGDLSVYWYQQSLDQGLQFLIQYYNGEERAKGNILERFSAQQFPDLHSELNLSSLELGDSALYFCASSVGLASSYNEQFFGPGTRLTVL.

This sequence joins TRBV9 and TRBJ2-5; perhaps TRBD1 as D (5 bases). V dropped 0 bases and J dropped 5 bases, with 14 bases sitting between them. Germline values: CDR1 SGDLS, CDR2 YYNGEE. This CDR3 contains 15 residues. The CDR3 DNA reads TGTGCCAGCAGCGTAGGACAGTTTGGTTCGGAGACCCAGTACTTC. This translates into CASSVGQFGSETQYF. Variable domain in full (rest from reference TRBV9 and TRBJ2-5): DSGVTQTPKHLITATGQRVTLRCSPRSGDLSVYWYQQSLDQGLQFLIQYYNGEERAKGNILERFSAQQFPDLHSELNLSSLELGDSALYFCASSVGQFGSETQYFGPGTRLLVL.

The count of this clonotype is one. This rearrangement joins TRBV14 to TRBJ2-7; 8 bases line up with TRBD1. Germline loops: CDR1 SGHDN, CDR2 FVKESK. Germline trimming cut 0 bases from V and 3 bases from J; bases unmatched to any gene: 7. This CDR3 comprises 16 residues. The CDR3 here is CASSQDWGTGFYEQYF. CDR3 nucleotide sequence: TGTGCCAGCAGCCAAGATTGGGGGACAGGTTTCTACGAGCAGTACTTC.

The CDR3 bases are TGCGCCAGCAGCCAAGCCGGACTAGCGGGAGTCGGTGAGCAGTTCTTC. It translates to CASSQAGLAGVGEQFF. V usage is TRBV4-3 and J usage is TRBJ2-1; 13 nucleotides agree with TRBD2. CDR1 is LGHNA, CDR2 YSLEER, per germline. The CDR3 has 16 residues. Trimming cost V 1 base and J 9 bases; bases outside gene matches: 6.

This clonotype was detected only a few times. This chain links TRBV7-9 with TRBJ2-1; maybe TRBD1 (6 bases). The CDR3 has 16 residues. CDR1 SEHNR and CDR2 FQNEAQ come from the germline V gene (reference sequence). The V gene lost 3 bases and the J gene lost 0 bases, with 12 bases spanning the gap. The CDR3 is CASSFRDTISYNEQFF. CDR3 coding DNA: TGTGCCAGCAGCTTCCGGGACACCATCTCCTACAATGAGCAGTTCTTC.

The CDR3 DNA reads TGTGCCAGCAGCCAGATAGCAGATACGCAGTATTTT. Encoded protein: CASSQIADTQYF. The chain joins TRBV2 to TRBJ2-3; D is unclear. The CDR3 length is 12 residues. V gave up 6 bases and J gave up 4 bases, with 8 bases separating them. Germline V gene data show CDR1 as SNHLY and CDR2 as FYNNEI.

There are a few counts of this clonotype. The chain is built from TRBV5-8 and TRBJ2-2; 12 nucleotides align to TRBD2. The length of the CDR3 is 16 residues. Germline V lookup: CDR1 SGHTS, CDR2 YDEGEE. J was trimmed by 1 base and V by 4 bases; bases with no gene match: 2. CDR3 protein: CASSPGLAGNTGELFF. The CDR3 DNA reads TGTGCCAGCAGCCCGGGACTAGCGGGGAACACCGGGGAGCTGTTTTTT.

The chain joins TRBV15 to TRBJ1-1; D unclear. Per germline, CDR1 LNHNV and CDR2 YYDKDF (reference sequence). The V end was cut by 4 bases, the J end by 0 bases, with 6 bases between. The CDR3 is 13 amino acids. For the CDR3, the DNA is TGTGCCACCAGCAAGGCGTTGAACACTGAAGCTTTCTTT. Translation: CATSKALNTEAFF.

Ten or more counts support this clonotype. The V call is TRBV9, the J call TRBJ1-2; the match to TRBD1 covers 8 bases. Looked up from germline, CDR1 is SGDLS and CDR2 is YYNGEE. The CDR3 is made up of 14 amino acids. V shed 3 bases, J shed 4 bases, and the junction held 5 bases outside the gene matches. The DNA of the CDR3 is TGTGCCAGCAGCGGGGGGACAGGCCTCTATGGCTACACCTTC. It codes for CASSGGTGLYGYTF.

The V gene is TRBV29-1, the J gene TRBJ2-5; TRBD2 might be the D (7 bases). V shed 8 bases and J shed 5 bases, with 18 bases lying between them. This CDR3 comprises 13 residues. The germline gives CDR1 SQVTM, CDR2 ANQGSEA. CDR3: CSPSGGGAETQYF. DNA of the CDR3: TGCAGCCCCAGTGGGGGGGGGGCGGAGACCCAGTACTTC.

The V gene is TRBV27, the J gene TRBJ2-7; TRBD2 agrees at 9 bases. The CDR3 covers 14 residues. Trimming removed 1 base from V and 5 bases from J; junction bases left unmatched: 3. Per the germline V gene, CDR1 is MNHEY and CDR2 is SMNVEV (reference sequence). This CDR3 is CASSLYSGSDEQYF. CDR3 sequence (DNA): TGTGCCAGCAGTTTATATAGCGGGAGTGACGAGCAGTACTTC.

Ten or more counts support this clonotype. The chain recombines TRBV5-1 with TRBJ2-5, with D uncertain. CDR1 is SGHRS, CDR2 YFSETQ, per germline. V was shortened by 0 bases and J by 2 bases, with 11 bases between the two germline ends. The CDR3 is 15 amino acids. The CDR3 DNA follows: TGCGCCAGCAGCTTGGCCTCGCTCCAGCAAGAGACCCAGTACTTC. Translation: CASSLASLQQETQYF.

This chain joins TRBV7-9 and TRBJ2-5, with D tentatively TRBD1 or TRBD2 (5 bases each). The germline V gene encodes CDR1 SEHNR and CDR2 FQNEAQ (reference sequence). This CDR3 is built from 18 residues. V lost 0 bases and J lost 4, with 21 bases in between. The CDR3 bases are TGTGCCAGCAGCTTAGCCAAAGGTGGAGCAGGGACCGTAGAGACCCAGTACTTC. Translating it yields CASSLAKGGAGTVETQYF.

The chain combines TRBV6-2 or TRBV6-3 with TRBJ2-7; possibly TRBD1 for D (6 bases). Germline CDR1 MNHEY, CDR2 SVGEGT. The CDR3 runs 15 residues. V lost 2 bases to trimming and J lost 4 bases, with 15 bases between them. Here the CDR3 reads CASSYRRGGVYEQYF. The CDR3 DNA sequence: TGTGCCAGCAGTTACAGGCGAGGGGGAGTGTACGAGCAGTACTTC.

This sequence joins TRBV7-9 and TRBJ2-6; a possible D gene is TRBD1 (6 bases). The germline V and J ends were trimmed by 5 bases and 7 bases, with 24 bases remaining between them. Germline-derived CDR1 and CDR2 are SEHNR and FQNEAQ (reference sequence). This CDR3 has 18 residues. This CDR3 is CASSTKRGSARGANVLTF. The CDR3 nucleotides read TGTGCCAGCAGCACCAAAAGGGGGAGCGCGCGAGGAGCCAACGTCCTGACTTTC. Full variable domain (outside the CDR3, taken from reference TRBV7-9 and TRBJ2-6): DTGVSQNPRHKITKRGQNVTFRCDPISEHNRLYWYRQTLGQGPEFLTYFQNEAQLEKSRLLSDRFSAERPKGSFSTLEIQRTEQGDSAMYLCASSTKRGSARGANVLTFGAGSRLTVL.

Points on this clonotype: An end of the junction differs from the germline gene, which may be a read error. The rearrangement uses TRBV3-1 and TRBJ1-6; no firm D call. The CDR3 consists of 14 residues. The germline gives CDR1 LGHDT, CDR2 YNNKEL (reference sequence). The CDR3 protein is CTSNLGPYNSPLHF. For the CDR3, the DNA is TGTACCAGCAACTTGGGTCCCTATAATTCACCCCTCCACTTT.

This clonotype was picked up many times. The V gene is TRBV12-3 or TRBV12-4, the J gene TRBJ2-7; D is unclear. The CDR3 extends over 14 amino acids. The V gene lost 3 bases and the J gene lost 2 bases, with 11 bases spanning the gap. The CDR3 is CASSFDIVTYEQYF. As DNA, the CDR3 is TGTGCCAGCAGTTTCGACATCGTAACCTACGAGCAGTACTTC.

The rearrangement links TRBV7-9 to TRBJ2-7; D is ambiguous. From germline, CDR1 is SEHNR and CDR2 FQNEAQ (reference sequence). This CDR3 contains 15 residues. V gave up 5 bases and J gave up 2 bases, with 16 bases separating them. For the CDR3, the DNA is TGTGCCAGCAGCACCCTCCGGAGCCGCCCCTACGAGCAGTACTTC. This codes for CASSTLRSRPYEQYF.

This CDR3 is CASSFGGPEQYF. The CDR3 DNA follows: TGTGCCAGCAGCTTCGGGGGCCCCGAGCAGTACTTC. The chain is built from TRBV7-2 and TRBJ2-7; D may match TRBD1 or TRBD2 (6 bases each). V was pared by 3 bases and J by 6 bases, with 9 bases between. The CDR3 consists of 12 residues. The germline V gene has CDR1 SGHTA and CDR2 FQGNSA.

This clonotype was detected ten times or more. In DNA form, the CDR3 reads TGCAGTGCTACCCCCCGCCAGAGGGATCTATTACTGGCCCAGTACTTC. Translated: CSATPRQRDLLLAQYF. V usage is TRBV20-1 and J usage is TRBJ2-5; possibly TRBD2 for D (5 bases). Germline lookup yields CDR1 DFQATT and CDR2 SNEGSKA (reference sequence). The length of the CDR3 is 16 residues. The V gene lost 4 bases and the J gene lost 9 bases, with 27 bases spanning the gap.

This clonotype occurred a few times. The chain carries TRBV7-2 and TRBJ1-1, with 9 bases identical to TRBD1. CDR1 and CDR2 (germline): SGHTA, FQGNSA. This CDR3 spans 16 amino acids. J was trimmed by 0 bases and V by 5 bases; bases with no gene match: 7. CDR3 loop: CASSLRTGALNTEAFF. In DNA, the CDR3 is TGTGCCAGCAGCCTCAGGACAGGGGCCCTGAACACTGAAGCTTTCTTT.

In this sample, this clonotype turned up a few times. The chain has TRBV5-1 and TRBJ2-1; 8 bases match TRBD2. This CDR3 is 16 amino acids long. Germline CDR1 SGHRS, CDR2 YFSETQ. J lost 5 bases, V lost 0 bases, and 7 bases had no gene match. CDR3 in amino acids: CASSLDIAGGHNEQFF. The CDR3 bases are TGCGCCAGCAGCTTGGATATTGCGGGAGGCCACAATGAGCAGTTCTTC. Full variable domain (missing parts from reference TRBV5-1 and TRBJ2-1): KAGVTQTPRYLIKTRGQQVTLSCSPISGHRSVSWYQQTPGQGLQFLFEYFSETQRNKGNFPGRFSGRQFSNSRSEMNVSTLELGDSALYLCASSLDIAGGHNEQFFGPGTRLTVL.